A selection of T cell receptor beta chains follows, all from one sample in a study of shared clonotypes between healthy human individuals. Clones were read by immunoSEQ multiplex PCR, and TCRdb kept only the in-frame ones, dropping some. The sample holds roughly 2 million clones, roughly 95% seen once. Sequencing was performed on naive CD8+ T cells sorted from blood. The receptors here all came from a young man in good health. Both conserved end residues are part of each CDR3. A D gene is named only where the DNA matches it firmly. Size tells how often a clone was seen (once, few, many) or the class of an expanded clone, and some rows leave it out.

cdr3_nt	cdr3_aa	v_call	clone_size	d_call	j_call
TGTGCCAGCAGCTACGGGGGGCAGGGGTACTACTACGAGCAGTACTTC	CASSYGGQGYYYEQYF	TRBV7-8	-	-	TRBJ2-7
TGTGCCAGCAGCGTAGGAGGCGGGAGCCACGGGGAGACCCAGTACTTC	CASSVGGGSHGETQYF	TRBV9	once	TRBD2	TRBJ2-5
TGTGCCAGCAGCTTAGCTGGGCTAGCGGGAGTCGGGGGGGAACAGTTCTTC	CASSLAGLAGVGGEQFF	TRBV7-8	-	TRBD2	TRBJ2-1
TGTGCCAGCAGTTGGGACGGCCAGGAGATCTATGATGAGCAGTTCTTC	CASSWDGQEIYDEQFF	TRBV6-5	-	-	TRBJ2-1
TGTGCCAGCAGTTTGCGGACTCACCCCTACGAGCAGTACTTC	CASSLRTHPYEQYF	TRBV28	-	-	TRBJ2-7
TGTGCCAGCAGCCCCGACAGGAGTATCTATGGCTACACCTTC	CASSPDRSIYGYTF	TRBV13	-	-	TRBJ1-2
TGTGCCAGCAGCGTAGCTACGGCCGGGGAGCTGTTTTTT	CASSVATAGELFF	TRBV9	once	-	TRBJ2-2
TGTGCCAGCAGTTACGGGGGGGCGCATCTGAATGAGCAGTTCTTC	CASSYGGAHLNEQFF	TRBV6-5	-	-	TRBJ2-1
TGTGCCAGCAGTTACGGCGGGACTACCTACGAGCAGTACTTC	CASSYGGTTYEQYF	TRBV6-6	once	TRBD2	TRBJ2-7
TGCAGCGTCCCGAGCGGGAGACTGGCCGGGGAGCTGTTTTTT	CSVPSGRLAGELFF	TRBV29-1	-	TRBD2	TRBJ2-2
TGTGCCAGCAGCTCGGGACTAGCGGGGGGCGAGCAGTACTTC	CASSSGLAGGEQYF	TRBV11-2	-	TRBD2	TRBJ2-7
TGCAGCGTCTATCAAAGCAGGAGACAGGTCTCTTACGAGCAGTACTTC	CSVYQSRRQVSYEQYF	TRBV29-1	-	-	TRBJ2-7
TGTGCCAGCAGCTTAGATCCCGCTAATTCACCCCTCCACTTT	CASSLDPANSPLHF	TRBV11-2	-	-	TRBJ1-6
TGCGCCAGCAGCCAAGTGGGGACTGAAGCTTTCTTT	CASSQVGTEAFF	TRBV4-1	few	-	TRBJ1-1
TGTGCCAGCAGCTTAGACCCTAGCCCGAATGAGCAGTTCTTC	CASSLDPSPNEQFF	TRBV7-9	-	-	TRBJ2-1
TGTGCCAGCAGTGACCTGGGACTAGCGGGAGGGGAGACCCAGTACTTC	CASSDLGLAGGETQYF	TRBV2	-	TRBD2	TRBJ2-5
TGCGCCAGCAGAAGCGGGAGTCCGGACGAGCAGTACTTC	CASRSGSPDEQYF	TRBV5-1	once	TRBD2	TRBJ2-7
TGTGCCAGCAGTGCAGCGGGAGGGTCCGGGGAGCTGTTTTTT	CASSAAGGSGELFF	TRBV2	-	TRBD2	TRBJ2-2
TGTGCTAGTTGGGTAGCATACAATGAGCAGTTCTTC	CASWVAYNEQFF	TRBV12-5	-	-	TRBJ2-1
TGTGCCAGTAGTATGGGGCAGGGCCTCAAAAACATTCAGTACTTC	CASSMGQGLKNIQYF	TRBV19	-	-	TRBJ2-4
TGCGCCAGCAGTGAGGACAGGGACCACGAGCAGTACTTC	CASSEDRDHEQYF	TRBV10-2	-	TRBD1	TRBJ2-7
TGCAGCGTTTCTAGCGGGAACACCTACGAGCAGTACTTC	CSVSSGNTYEQYF	TRBV29-1	-	TRBD2	TRBJ2-7
TGTGCCAGCAGCTCCGGCCCTAGCGGGGCCAACAATGAGCAGTTCTTC	CASSSGPSGANNEQFF	TRBV5-4	-	TRBD2	TRBJ2-1
TGTGCCAGCAGCTTGGACAGGGTGACCTCTCAGCCCCAGCATTTT	CASSLDRVTSQPQHF	TRBV5-5	-	-	TRBJ1-5
TGCGCCAGCAGCCAAAACTTCGGGCTGCAAGTAGTTGGCTACACCTTC	CASSQNFGLQVVGYTF	TRBV4-1	-	-	TRBJ1-2
TGCGCCAGCGGCGGGAGGGATAGCACAGATACGCAGTATTTT	CASGGRDSTDTQYF	TRBV5-1	-	TRBD2	TRBJ2-3
TGCGCCAGCAGCCCTTTCACGCCAACCTACAATGAGCAGTTCTTC	CASSPFTPTYNEQFF	TRBV5-1	-	-	TRBJ2-1
TGTGCCAGCAGCTTAGGATATGGGGGCAACACTGAAGCTTTCTTT	CASSLGYGGNTEAFF	TRBV7-9	-	-	TRBJ1-1
TGCAGCGTTGAGGACACAGTTTACTATGGCTACACCTTC	CSVEDTVYYGYTF	TRBV29-1	-	-	TRBJ1-2
TGTGCCAGCAGTTTACGGGGTAGCGGGCCGCTCCCCCGCGAGCAGTACTTC	CASSLRGSGPLPREQYF	TRBV27	-	TRBD2	TRBJ2-7
TGTGCCAGCAGCCCGGGGACTCGCGAAGAGACCCAGTACTTC	CASSPGTREETQYF	TRBV7-9	-	-	TRBJ2-5
TGTGCCAGTAGTATTGGGATCTCCTACGAGCAGTACTTC	CASSIGISYEQYF	TRBV19	-	-	TRBJ2-7
TGTGCCAGTAGACAGGCTGGGGACTATGGCTACACCTTC	CASRQAGDYGYTF	TRBV19	-	-	TRBJ1-2
TGTGCCAGCAGGTCAACAGGGAACACTGAAGCTTTCTTT	CASRSTGNTEAFF	TRBV7-9	-	-	TRBJ1-1
TGCAGCGTTGTAGGGACTAGCGGTTTTTCAGATACGCAGTATTTT	CSVVGTSGFSDTQYF	TRBV29-1	-	TRBD2	TRBJ2-3
TGCGCCAGCAGACGGGACAGGGCCGAGCAGTACTTC	CASRRDRAEQYF	TRBV5-1	-	TRBD1	TRBJ2-7
TGTGCCAGCAGTGATGAGACCGGGGAGCTGTTTTTT	CASSDETGELFF	TRBV6-5	-	-	TRBJ2-2
TGTGCCAGCAGCCTCGGGACAGGGGTGGGCGAGCAGTACTTC	CASSLGTGVGEQYF	TRBV5-6	-	TRBD1	TRBJ2-7
TGTGCCAGCAGTTTGGCGGGGGAGACCTACGAGCAGTACTTC	CASSLAGETYEQYF	TRBV28	-	TRBD2	TRBJ2-7
TGTGCCAGCGGGGGACCCGATGAAAAACTGTTTTTT	CASGGPDEKLFF	TRBV7-8	-	-	TRBJ1-4
TGTGCCAGCATCCAAGCGGCTCACAATGAGCAGTTCTTC	CASIQAAHNEQFF	TRBV7-8	-	-	TRBJ2-1
TGTGCCAGCAGTGAAGCGTGGGGGCCAGATACGCAGTATTTT	CASSEAWGPDTQYF	TRBV6-1	-	-	TRBJ2-3
TGTGCCAGCACCCTAGGGGGTCCGAACACTGAAGCTTTCTTT	CASTLGGPNTEAFF	TRBV7-9	-	-	TRBJ1-1
TGTGCCAGCAGTTCCGGGACAGGGAGGATCGAGACCCAGTACTTC	CASSSGTGRIETQYF	TRBV27	-	TRBD1	TRBJ2-5
TGTGCCAGCAGTGAAAAATCTGGCGGAGCTACCTACGAGCAGTACTTC	CASSEKSGGATYEQYF	TRBV2	once	-	TRBJ2-7
TGTGCCAGCAGCTCCCGGGACGTCGAGCAGTACTTC	CASSSRDVEQYF	TRBV11-1	-	-	TRBJ2-7
TGTGCCATCTCTAGGGCGGGGACAGGGCTCGACGAGCAGTACTTC	CAISRAGTGLDEQYF	TRBV2	-	TRBD1	TRBJ2-7
TGTGCCAGTAGTAGCGGAGGGGCCTACGAGCAGTACTTC	CASSSGGAYEQYF	TRBV19	once	-	TRBJ2-7
TGTGCCAGCAGTTTAATGGCGAGCACAGATACGCAGTATTTT	CASSLMASTDTQYF	TRBV27	-	-	TRBJ2-3
TGTGCCAGCAGCTTCTTTTCCTACGAGCAGTACTTC	CASSFFSYEQYF	TRBV7-2	-	-	TRBJ2-7
TGCGCCAGCAGCCATACCGGTTCGGGACCTTACAATGAGCAGTTCTTC	CASSHTGSGPYNEQFF	TRBV4-1	-	-	TRBJ2-1
TGTGCCAGCAGCTTAGGCCTAGCGGGGTACGAGCAGTACTTC	CASSLGLAGYEQYF	TRBV13	-	TRBD2	TRBJ2-7
TGTGCCAGCAGCCCTACAGGGTCGGGGGAGCTGTTTTTT	CASSPTGSGELFF	TRBV7-9	-	-	TRBJ2-2
TGTGCCAGCAGTTTTAGGGCTAGCGGGAGCTCCTACAATGAGCAGTTCTTC	CASSFRASGSSYNEQFF	TRBV27	-	TRBD2	TRBJ2-1